What follows are 25 T cell receptor beta chains derived from one specimen sequenced in a study of blood T cell repertoires in COVID-19. Assay: immunoSEQ multiplex PCR; the TCRdb copy retains only in-frame clones and omits some. The repertoire holds 95,000 to 110,000 clones, with roughly 90% as singletons. Source material: peripheral blood. The receptors derive from a woman aged 60-75 years with acute or convalescent COVID-19.

This clone was counted a single time. V usage is TRBV10-1 and J usage is TRBJ2-5; TRBD2 matches 11 bases. The CDR3 sequence is 20 residues long. V was clipped by 7 bases and J by 4 bases; unmatched bases: 23. Germline V lookup: CDR1 WNHNN, CDR2 SYGVQD (reference sequence). The CDR3 spells CASTERELAGAGAKRETQYF. The CDR3 DNA is TGCGCCAGCACCGAGAGGGAACTAGCGGGAGCGGGGGCAAAGCGAGAGACCCAGTACTTC.

The chain couples TRBV7-3 to TRBJ2-1; D unresolved. This CDR3 contains 13 residues. Germline values: CDR1 SGHTA, CDR2 FQGTGA. Trimming stripped 1 base from V and 5 bases from J, with 6 bases between. In DNA, the CDR3 is TGTGCCAGCAGCTTAAGGCTCAACAATGAGCAGTTCTTC. Its translation: CASSLRLNNEQFF.

This rearrangement joins TRBV20-1 to TRBJ2-5; 7 bases fit TRBD2. J was trimmed by 13 bases and V by 3 bases; bases with no gene match: 8. The CDR3 covers 11 residues. Looked up from germline, CDR1 is DFQATT and CDR2 is SNEGSKA (reference sequence). The chain's CDR3 is CSASATSSRYF. In DNA, the CDR3 is TGCAGTGCTAGTGCGACTAGCTCGCGGTACTTC.

About this clone: Other DNA sequences within the sample encode an identical CDR3. The chain is built from TRBV6-5 and TRBJ1-1; D call uncertain. The V and J ends lost 6 bases and 1 base respectively, with 9 bases between them. Per germline, CDR1 MNHEY and CDR2 SVGAGI. The CDR3 spans 13 residues. CDR3 coding DNA: TGTGCCAGCAGGGCCGGAGGGAACACTGAAGCTTTCTTT. This translates into CASRAGGNTEAFF.

There are a few counts of this clone. The rearrangement uses TRBV5-1 and TRBJ2-1; D is perhaps TRBD2 (5 bases). The CDR3 covers 13 residues. The germline V and J ends were trimmed by 7 bases and 4 bases, with 12 bases remaining between them. Germline values: CDR1 SGHRS, CDR2 YFSETQ. The CDR3: CASQLDSYNEQFF. DNA for the CDR3: TGCGCCAGCCAACTAGATTCTTACAATGAGCAGTTCTTC.

The chain is built from TRBV4-1 and TRBJ1-1, with D tentatively TRBD1 (5 bases). Trimming left V 6 bases short and J 5 bases short, with 10 bases between. The CDR3 runs 12 residues. Germline V gene sequence: CDR1 MGHRA, CDR2 YSYEKL. The CDR3 region is CASREAGTEAFF. The CDR3 DNA is TGCGCCAGCAGAGAGGCAGGGACTGAAGCTTTCTTT.

This chain joins TRBV7-3 and TRBJ2-2, with a possible D match to TRBD2 (5 bases). The ends were cut back, 5 bases at V and 0 bases at J, with 16 bases in the middle. Germline-derived CDR1 and CDR2 are SGHTA and FQGTGA. This CDR3 contains 17 residues. The CDR3 here is CASSPKEAGANTGELFF. In DNA form, the CDR3 reads TGTGCCAGCAGCCCAAAGGAGGCAGGAGCGAACACCGGGGAGCTGTTTTTT.

This clone was counted a few times. The V and J genes are TRBV7-2 and TRBJ2-7; the match to TRBD2 covers 13 bases. Germline CDR1 SGHTA, CDR2 FQGNSA. The CDR3 consists of 18 residues. The junction had 15 bases not matched to a gene; V was cut back by 7 bases and J by 3 bases. The CDR3 DNA reads as TGTGCCAGCAAAGACTCGGGACTAGCGGGACTGGTTGGCTACGAGCAGTACTTC. Translated: CASKDSGLAGLVGYEQYF. Filled out from reference TRBV7-2 and TRBJ2-7, the complete variable domain reads GAGVSQSPSNKVTEKGKDVELRCDPISGHTALYWYRQSLGQGLEFLIYFQGNSAPDKSGLPSDRFSAERTGGSVSTLTIQRTQQEDSAVYLCASKDSGLAGLVGYEQYFGPGTRLTVT.

The rearrangement uses TRBV6-5 and TRBJ2-7; weak D call: TRBD2 (6 bases). The CDR3 extends over 15 amino acids. CDR1 and CDR2 from the germline V gene are MNHEY and SVGAGI. Trimming left V 6 bases short and J 0 bases short, with 15 bases between. CDR3 DNA sequence: TGTGCCAGCAGGGAGGGACCGTCGAGCTCCTACGAGCAGTACGTC. This sequence encodes CASREGPSSSYEQYV.

The chain recombines TRBV28 with TRBJ2-1; 7 positions agree with TRBD1. The CDR3 is 14 residues long. Germline CDR1 and CDR2: MDHEN and SYDVKM. J lost 4 bases, V lost 7 bases, and 7 bases had no gene match. This chain's CDR3 is CASIGRGPYNEQFF. CDR3 DNA sequence: TGTGCCAGCATCGGAAGGGGGCCTTACAATGAGCAGTTCTTC.

The DNA of the CDR3 is TGTGCCAGCAGCTTAAGACTTTTAGAGACTGAAGCTTTCTTT. Protein product: CASSLRLLETEAFF. The chain couples TRBV11-2 to TRBJ1-1; no clear D. The CDR3 covers 14 residues. The V end was cut by 2 bases, the J end by 5 bases, with 12 bases between. The germline CDR1 and CDR2 sequences are SGHAT and FQNNGV.

This clone came up once. The gene calls are TRBV20-1 and TRBJ1-2; a weak D match, TRBD1 (5 bases). This CDR3 has 14 amino acids. V was pared by 3 bases and J by 4 bases, with 15 bases between. CDR1 is DFQATT, CDR2 SNEGSKA, per germline (reference sequence). The CDR3 here is CSASTGGKGYGYTF. The CDR3, as DNA: TGCAGTGCTAGTACCGGGGGGAAAGGCTATGGCTACACCTTC.

The chain uses TRBV5-5 and TRBJ1-5; 8 bases align to TRBD1. The CDR3 is 16 amino acids. Germline V CDR1 and CDR2: SGHKS, YYEKEE (reference sequence). V gave up 2 bases and J gave up 5 bases; unmatched junction bases: 9. DNA of the CDR3: TGTGCCAGCAGCTTAGGACAGGGAAGATGGGATCAGCCCCAGCATTTT. It is translated as CASSLGQGRWDQPQHF.

CDR3 DNA sequence: TGTGCCAGCAGCTCCGGGACAGTCAACACTGAAGCTTTCTTT. Its protein product is CASSSGTVNTEAFF. The chain links TRBV7-2 to TRBJ1-1; 7 nucleotides match TRBD1. Germline CDR1 and CDR2: SGHTA and FQGNSA. This CDR3 has 14 amino acids. J was trimmed by 2 bases and V by 4 bases; bases with no gene match: 4.

The V call is TRBV27, the J call TRBJ1-1, with a possible D match to TRBD1 (5 bases). The ends were cut back, 5 bases at V and 0 bases at J, with 7 bases in the middle. The CDR3 loop spans 13 amino acids. Germline CDR1 reads MNHEY; CDR2 reads SMNVEV (reference sequence). In DNA, the CDR3 is TGTGCCAGCAGTGGGGCCATGAACACTGAAGCTTTCTTT. Protein: CASSGAMNTEAFF.

This chain links TRBV9 with TRBJ2-3; 10 nucleotides agree with TRBD2. The CDR3 totals 16 residues. Germline values: CDR1 SGDLS, CDR2 YYNGEE. Trimming at V came to 4 bases and at J to 3 bases, leaving 8 bases not matched to a gene. CDR3 sequence reads: CASSRAAGGDTDTQYF. The CDR3 DNA sequence: TGTGCCAGCAGCCGAGCAGCGGGAGGGGATACAGATACGCAGTATTTT.

This clone was found once. The CDR3: CASSLNRDSVATGELFF. The CDR3, as DNA: TGTGCCAGCAGCCTTAACCGGGACAGCGTCGCCACCGGGGAGCTGTTTTTT. This chain uses TRBV7-9 with TRBJ2-2, with 7 bases aligning to TRBD1. The germline gives CDR1 SEHNR, CDR2 FQNEAQ (reference sequence). J lost 4 bases, V lost 5 bases, and 13 bases had no gene match. The CDR3 covers 17 residues.

The V call is TRBV12-3 or TRBV12-4, the J call TRBJ1-2, with 9 bases that match TRBD1. The CDR3 contains 13 residues. J lost 4 bases, V lost 6 bases, and 3 bases had no gene match. The CDR3: CASSRDRAYGYTF. The CDR3 nucleotides are TGTGCCAGCAGCCGGGACAGGGCCTATGGCTACACCTTC.

This rearrangement joins TRBV29-1 to TRBJ2-2, with a weak D call TRBD2 (7 bases). The V gene's germline CDR1 is SQVTM and CDR2 ANQGSEA. There are 14 residues in the CDR3. The V and J ends lost 7 bases and 6 bases respectively, with 18 bases between them. CDR3 amino acids: CSARGGATAGELFF. CDR3 nucleotide sequence: TGCAGCGCTAGAGGGGGGGCCACGGCCGGGGAGCTGTTTTTT.

CDR3 coding DNA: TGTGCCAGCAGCGTCAGAAGGGGTGAAGCTTTCTTT. This sequence encodes CASSVRRGEAFF. The V call is TRBV11-2, the J call TRBJ1-1; tentatively, D is TRBD1 (5 bases). Germline V gives CDR1 SGHAT, CDR2 FQNNGV. The CDR3 runs to 12 residues. Trimming left V 5 bases short and J 7 bases short, with 11 bases between.

V and J are TRBV5-4 and TRBJ2-1, with 10 bases identical to TRBD2. The CDR3 consists of 15 residues. The V and J ends lost 2 bases and 6 bases, in that order; junction bases with no gene match: 5. The V gene's germline CDR1 is SGHNT and CDR2 YYREEE (reference sequence). CDR3 amino acids: CASSFNSGRFNEQFF. The CDR3 nucleotides read TGTGCCAGCAGCTTCAATAGCGGGAGGTTCAATGAGCAGTTCTTC.

This chain links TRBV2 with TRBJ2-7, with 8 bases that match TRBD1. The junction had 8 bases not matched to a gene; V was cut back by 7 bases and J by 6 bases. CDR3 size: 13 residues. CDR1 is SNHLY, CDR2 FYNNEI, per germline. The CDR3 loop is CASNRATGAEQYF. CDR3 nucleotides: TGTGCCAGCAATCGGGCGACAGGGGCCGAGCAGTACTTC.

This sequence joins TRBV24-1 and TRBJ2-5, with TRBD1 as a possible D gene (6 bases). Looked up from germline, CDR1 is KGHDR and CDR2 is SFDVKD. CDR3 size: 13 residues. The germline V and J ends were trimmed by 7 bases and 3 bases, with 11 bases remaining between them. The CDR3 sequence: CATSRQAEETQYF. The CDR3 bases are TGTGCCACCAGCAGACAGGCCGAAGAGACCCAGTACTTC.

The chain combines TRBV5-1 with TRBJ2-1; 8 nucleotides align to TRBD2. CDR1 SGHRS and CDR2 YFSETQ come from the germline V gene. Trimming at V came to 2 bases and at J to 5 bases, leaving 9 bases not matched to a gene. CDR3 length: 16 amino acids. This CDR3 is CASSFSQTSVHNEQFF. The CDR3 region has the DNA TGCGCCAGCAGCTTCAGCCAGACTAGCGTCCACAATGAGCAGTTCTTC.

The V gene is TRBV27, the J gene TRBJ2-3; TRBD1 matches 8 bases. The J segment lost 2 bases and the V segment lost 9 bases, leaving 4 bases of the junction unmatched. CDR3 length equals 13 residues. Germline V gene data show CDR1 as MNHEY and CDR2 as SMNVEV (reference sequence). The CDR3 spells CASRTGSTDTQYF. The CDR3 DNA follows: TGTGCCAGTCGGACAGGGTCCACAGATACGCAGTATTTT.